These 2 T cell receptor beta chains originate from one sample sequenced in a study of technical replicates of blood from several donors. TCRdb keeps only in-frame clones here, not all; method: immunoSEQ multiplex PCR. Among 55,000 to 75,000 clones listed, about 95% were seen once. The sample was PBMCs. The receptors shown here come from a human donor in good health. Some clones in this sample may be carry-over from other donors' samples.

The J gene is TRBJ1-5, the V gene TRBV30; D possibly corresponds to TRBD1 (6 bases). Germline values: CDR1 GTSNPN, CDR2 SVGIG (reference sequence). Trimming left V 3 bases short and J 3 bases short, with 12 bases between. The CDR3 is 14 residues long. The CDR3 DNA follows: TGTGCCTGGAGGCCGACAGGCCCCAATCAGCCCCAGCATTTT. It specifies CAWRPTGPNQPQHF.

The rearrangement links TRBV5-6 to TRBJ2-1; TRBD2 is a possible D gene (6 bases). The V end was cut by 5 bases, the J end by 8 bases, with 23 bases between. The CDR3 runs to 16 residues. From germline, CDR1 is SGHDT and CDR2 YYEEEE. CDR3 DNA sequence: TGTGCCAGCAGATTACAGGTCCTTACCCGCGGGGATGAGCAGTTCTTC. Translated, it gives CASRLQVLTRGDEQFF.